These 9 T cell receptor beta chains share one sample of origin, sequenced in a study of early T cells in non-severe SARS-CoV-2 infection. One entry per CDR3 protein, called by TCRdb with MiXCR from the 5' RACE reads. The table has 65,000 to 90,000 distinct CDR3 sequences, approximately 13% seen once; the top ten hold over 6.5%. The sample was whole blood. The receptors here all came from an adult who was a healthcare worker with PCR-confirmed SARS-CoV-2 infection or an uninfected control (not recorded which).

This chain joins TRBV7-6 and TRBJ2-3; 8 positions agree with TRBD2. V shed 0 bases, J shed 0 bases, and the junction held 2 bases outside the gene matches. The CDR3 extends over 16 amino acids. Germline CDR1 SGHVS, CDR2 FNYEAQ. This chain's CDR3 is CASSLASGGSTDTQYF. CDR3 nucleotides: TGTGCCAGCAGCTTAGCCTCGGGAGGGAGCACAGATACGCAGTATTTT.

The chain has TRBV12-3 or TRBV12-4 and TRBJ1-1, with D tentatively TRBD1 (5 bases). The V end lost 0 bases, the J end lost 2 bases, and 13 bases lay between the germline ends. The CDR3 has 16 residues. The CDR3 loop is CASSLAGEGLNTEAFF. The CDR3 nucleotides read TGTGCCAGCAGTTTAGCAGGCGAGGGGCTAAACACTGAAGCTTTCTTT.

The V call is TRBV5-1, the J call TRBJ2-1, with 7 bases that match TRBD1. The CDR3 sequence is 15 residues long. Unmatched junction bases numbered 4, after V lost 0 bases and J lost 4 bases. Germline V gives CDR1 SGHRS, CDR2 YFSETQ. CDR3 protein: CASSLETGPYNEQFF. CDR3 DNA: TGCGCCAGCAGCTTGGAGACAGGGCCTTACAATGAGCAGTTCTTC.

The CDR3 bases are TGTGCCACCAGCCTTGGGGGGGGGCCTAGCACAGATACGCAGTATTTT. This translates into CATSLGGGPSTDTQYF. This chain connects TRBV15 to TRBJ2-3; D perhaps matches TRBD2 (7 bases). The V and J ends lost 5 bases and 0 bases respectively, with 15 bases between them. CDR1 LNHNV and CDR2 YYDKDF come from the germline V gene (reference sequence). The CDR3 totals 16 residues. The full variable domain, rest sourced from reference TRBV15 and TRBJ2-3, is DAMVIQNPRYQVTQFGKPVTLSCSQTLNHNVMYWYQQKSSQAPKLLFHYYDKDFNNEADTPDNFQSRRPNTSFCFLDIRSPGLGDTAMYLCATSLGGGPSTDTQYFGPGTRLTVL.

CDR3 sequence (DNA): TGTGCCAGCAGCTCACCTAGCGGGGGGGATACGCAGTATTTT. This gives the protein CASSSPSGGDTQYF. The V and J genes are TRBV5-6 and TRBJ2-3, with 11 positions matching TRBD2. V was clipped by 3 bases and J by 6 bases; unmatched bases: 3. This CDR3 region has 14 residues. Germline-derived CDR1 and CDR2 are SGHDT and YYEEEE.

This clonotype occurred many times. This CDR3 reads CASSQDWAGSTYEQYF. As DNA, the CDR3 is TGCGCCAGCAGCCAAGATTGGGCGGGATCCACCTACGAGCAGTACTTC. The rearrangement joins TRBV4-3 to TRBJ2-7; possible D gene TRBD2, 6 bases. CDR1 is LGHNA and CDR2 is YSLEER in the germline V gene. The CDR3 consists of 16 residues. The V gene lost 0 bases and the J gene lost 2 bases, with 14 bases spanning the gap.

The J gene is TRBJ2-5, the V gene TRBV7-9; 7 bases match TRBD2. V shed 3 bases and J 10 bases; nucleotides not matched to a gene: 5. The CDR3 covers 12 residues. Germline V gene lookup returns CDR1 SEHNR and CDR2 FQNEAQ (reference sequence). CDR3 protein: CASSFGGRVQYF. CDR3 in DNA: TGTGCCAGCAGCTTCGGCGGGAGAGTCCAGTACTTC.

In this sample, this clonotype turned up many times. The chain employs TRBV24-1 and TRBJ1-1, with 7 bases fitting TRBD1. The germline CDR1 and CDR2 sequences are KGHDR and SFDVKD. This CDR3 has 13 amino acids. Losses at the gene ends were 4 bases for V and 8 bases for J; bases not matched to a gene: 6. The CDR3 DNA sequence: TGTGCCACCAGTGAACGGACAGGCTTAGAAGCTTTCTTT. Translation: CATSERTGLEAFF.

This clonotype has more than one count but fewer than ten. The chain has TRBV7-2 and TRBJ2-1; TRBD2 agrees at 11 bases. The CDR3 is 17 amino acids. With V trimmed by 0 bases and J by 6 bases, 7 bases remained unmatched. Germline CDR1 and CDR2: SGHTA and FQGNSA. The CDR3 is CASSLAVSGRGGNEQFF. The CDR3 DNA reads TGTGCCAGCAGCTTAGCGGTTAGCGGGAGGGGCGGCAATGAGCAGTTCTTC. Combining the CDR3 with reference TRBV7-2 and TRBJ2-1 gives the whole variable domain GAGVSQSPSNKVTEKGKDVELRCDPISGHTALYWYRQSLGQGLEFLIYFQGNSAPDKSGLPSDRFSAERTGGSVSTLTIQRTQQEDSAVYLCASSLAVSGRGGNEQFFGPGTRLTVL.